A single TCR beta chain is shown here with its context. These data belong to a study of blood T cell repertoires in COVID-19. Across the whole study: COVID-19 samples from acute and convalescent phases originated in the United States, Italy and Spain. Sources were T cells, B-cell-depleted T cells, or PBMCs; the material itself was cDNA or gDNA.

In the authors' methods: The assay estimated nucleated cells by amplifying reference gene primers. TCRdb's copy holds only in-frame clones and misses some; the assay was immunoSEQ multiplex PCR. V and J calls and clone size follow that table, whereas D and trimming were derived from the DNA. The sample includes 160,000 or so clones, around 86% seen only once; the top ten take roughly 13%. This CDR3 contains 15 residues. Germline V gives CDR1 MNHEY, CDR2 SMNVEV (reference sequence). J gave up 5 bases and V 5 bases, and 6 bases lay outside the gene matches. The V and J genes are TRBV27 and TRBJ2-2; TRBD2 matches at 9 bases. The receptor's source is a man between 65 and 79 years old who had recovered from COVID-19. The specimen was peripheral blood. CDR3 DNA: TGTGCCAGCAGTGTAGCGGGAGTAGGAACCGGGGAGCTGTTTTTT. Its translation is CASSVAGVGTGELFF.